Listed below are T cell receptor beta chains from one sample, sequenced in a study of T cell changes during pregnancy in multiple sclerosis. The repertoire was sequenced with immunoSEQ multiplex PCR; TCRdb's copy has only in-frame clones and lacks some. The sample lists around 59,000 clones; more than 85% were seen once. The sequencing used peripheral blood, collected in the third trimester of pregnancy. The receptor source for this set is a female donor in good health, enrolled as a control in a pregnancy study. CDR3s include the opening cysteine and the closing phenylalanine or tryptophan. The order of the fields is V gene, clone size, J gene, D gene, CDR3 DNA, CDR3 protein. D genes are given only for firm matches. Rows give clone size only sometimes, using once, few, many, or a class for an expanded clone.

>TRBV5-1|once|TRBJ1-4|NA
TGCGCCAGCAGCTCGCCGCGGGACTCAACCTCCATTGGGGAAAAACTGTTTTTT
CASSSPRDSTSIGEKLFF
>TRBV18|NA|TRBJ1-2|TRBD1
TGTGCCAGCTCACCCGGGACAGGGGCTATTCTAGACTATGGCTACACCTTC
CASSPGTGAILDYGYTF
>TRBV11-3|NA|TRBJ2-2|NA
TGTGCCAGCAGCCAATTGGGCGCGGGAAGTGTGGAGCTGTTTTTT
CASSQLGAGSVELFF
>TRBV5-4|NA|TRBJ1-2|NA
TGTGCCAGCAGCGGCACGTCCTATGGCTACACCTTC
CASSGTSYGYTF
>TRBV6-4|NA|TRBJ2-1|NA
TGTGCCAGCAGTGACGGGGATAGCGGACAGCAGTTCTTC
CASSDGDSGQQFF
>TRBV7-3|NA|TRBJ1-6|TRBD1
TGTGCCAGCAGCTTATACGGGACAGGGGCCAATTCACCCCTCCACTTT
CASSLYGTGANSPLHF
>TRBV27|NA|TRBJ1-4|TRBD1
TGTGCCAGCAGCTATACTAGGACAGGGGATAATGAAAAACTGTTTTTT
CASSYTRTGDNEKLFF
>TRBV7-9|NA|TRBJ1-2|TRBD1
TGTGCCAGCAGCTCCCCGCGGGACAGCCGCTTGGGCTACACCTTC
CASSSPRDSRLGYTF
>TRBV6-5|NA|TRBJ2-5|TRBD2
TGTGCCAGCAAGGGAGGGCCCCAAGAGACCCAGTACTTC
CASKGGPQETQYF
>TRBV28|NA|TRBJ2-1|TRBD1
TGTGCCAGCAGTTTACTGCCAGGGGGTAATGAGCAGTTCTTC
CASSLLPGGNEQFF
>TRBV6-5|NA|TRBJ2-5|NA
TGTGCCAGCATTCACTTCGAGACCCAGTACTTC
CASIHFETQYF
>TRBV19|NA|TRBJ1-3|TRBD1
TGTGCCAGTAGTGATACCGGGACAGGGTCCGGAAACACCATATATTTT
CASSDTGTGSGNTIYF
>TRBV7-2|NA|TRBJ2-1|NA
TGTGCCAGCAGCCAGGGGCGGGTCTACAATGAGCAGTTCTTC
CASSQGRVYNEQFF
>TRBV7-9|NA|TRBJ2-1|NA
TGTGCCAGCAGCTTAGCAGTAGGGGCCTTCCTTAGCTCCTACAATGAGCAGTTCTTC
CASSLAVGAFLSSYNEQFF
>TRBV6-1|NA|TRBJ2-2|TRBD2
TGTGCGATCCTAGCGGGAGGGACGAACACCGGGGAGCTGTTTTTT
CAILAGGTNTGELFF
>TRBV9|NA|TRBJ2-3|TRBD2
TGTGCCAGCAGCGCCACGCTAGCGGGAGGGTGGGATACGCAGTATTTT
CASSATLAGGWDTQYF
>TRBV5-1|NA|TRBJ1-6|TRBD1
TGCGCCAGCAGCATTGACAGGGGTAATTCACCCCTCCACTTT
CASSIDRGNSPLHF
>TRBV5-6|NA|TRBJ2-3|NA
TGTGCCAGCAGCTTGGTGGACTCCCCCACAGATACGCAGTATTTT
CASSLVDSPTDTQYF
>TRBV28|NA|TRBJ1-1|NA
TGTGCCAGCAGTTGGGGGGTGGGGAACACTGAAGCTTTCTTT
CASSWGVGNTEAFF
>TRBV6-1|NA|TRBJ1-5|NA
TGTGCCAGCAAGGAGGGGATTAATCAGCCCCAGCATTTT
CASKEGINQPQHF
>TRBV4-2|NA|TRBJ2-3|TRBD2
TGTGCCAGCAGCCAGGGACTAGCGGGGGGGCCCGATACGCAGTATTTT
CASSQGLAGGPDTQYF
>TRBV19|NA|TRBJ1-1|NA
TGTGCCAGTACCCCCGCCTTCGAGTCTGAAGCTTTCTTT
CASTPAFESEAFF
>TRBV11-2|NA|TRBJ2-1|TRBD2
TGTGCCAGCAGCTTCGCGGGAGGAGTCGATGAGCAGTTCTTC
CASSFAGGVDEQFF
>TRBV6-1|NA|TRBJ1-2|NA
TGTGCCAGCACCGAGCACGGCGGCTATGGCTACACCTTC
CASTEHGGYGYTF
>TRBV7-9|NA|TRBJ2-7|NA
NA
CASSLMVGQGTNF
>TRBV11-2|NA|TRBJ1-3|NA
TGTGCCAGCAGCTTGGAGGGATTCTCTGGAAACACCATATATTTT
CASSLEGFSGNTIYF
>TRBV7-2|NA|TRBJ2-2|NA
TGTGCCAGCAGCTTCGCCGACAGGATGAGGACCGGGGAGCTGTTTTTT
CASSFADRMRTGELFF
>TRBV28|NA|TRBJ2-2|NA
TGTGCCAGCAGTTTATTTGCCGGGACCGGGGAGCTGTTTTTT
CASSLFAGTGELFF
>TRBV11-3|NA|TRBJ2-1|NA
TGTGCCAGCAGCTTAGAAAGGGGGAATGAGCAGTTCTTC
CASSLERGNEQFF
>TRBV5-1|NA|TRBJ2-3|TRBD2
TGCGCCAGCAGCCTGGGACTAGCGTTAGATACGCAGTATTTT
CASSLGLALDTQYF
>TRBV7-2|NA|TRBJ2-1|TRBD2
TGTGCCAGCAGCTTGACTAGCGGGGCGTACAATGAGCAGTTCTTC
CASSLTSGAYNEQFF
>TRBV14|NA|TRBJ2-5|TRBD2
TGTGCCAGCAGCCCCGGGAGGGTAGAAGAGACCCAGTACTTC
CASSPGRVEETQYF
>TRBV19|NA|TRBJ2-2|TRBD2
TGTGCCAGTAGTGTACTAGCGGCGAGGGGGGAGCTGTTTTTT
CASSVLAARGELFF
>TRBV28|once|TRBJ1-2|NA
TGTGCCAGCAGTTCCCCGGGACACCCTAACTATGGCTACACCTTC
CASSSPGHPNYGYTF
>TRBV5-6|NA|TRBJ2-6|TRBD1
TGTGCCAGCAGCCTCCGGGACAGCACTTACTCTGGGGCCAACGTCCTGACTTTC
CASSLRDSTYSGANVLTF
>TRBV18|NA|TRBJ1-5|NA
TGTGCCAGCTCACCCGTCGGGGGAATTCGTCATCAGCCCCAGCATTTT
CASSPVGGIRHQPQHF
>TRBV6-6|once|TRBJ2-1|TRBD2
TGTGCCAGCTCCTTTCTAGCGGGGAATTCCAATGAGCAGTTCTTC
CASSFLAGNSNEQFF
>TRBV6-1|medium-sized|TRBJ1-5|NA
TGTGCCAGCAGTGAAGCCACGAGTGGTGCAGGTCAGCCCCAGCATTTT
CASSEATSGAGQPQHF
>TRBV10-3|NA|TRBJ2-7|TRBD1
TGTGCCATCAGTGAGTTCTTAGGGACAGGCTCCTACGAGCAGTACTTC
CAISEFLGTGSYEQYF
>TRBV28|NA|TRBJ2-1|NA
TGTGCCAGCAGTCGACTAGTCACCTACAATGAGCAGTTCTTC
CASSRLVTYNEQFF
>TRBV19|NA|TRBJ1-1|NA
TGTGCCAGTAGTGGTCGACACCTGAACACTGAAGCTTTCTTT
CASSGRHLNTEAFF
>TRBV7-9|NA|TRBJ1-1|NA
TGTGCCAGCAGCTTAGGGGGGGTACGGGAAGCTTTCTTT
CASSLGGVREAFF
>TRBV9|NA|TRBJ1-2|TRBD1
TGTGCCAGCAGCACTCCGGGACAGATTTATGGCTACACCTTC
CASSTPGQIYGYTF
>TRBV11-2|NA|TRBJ2-5|TRBD1
TGTGCCAGCAGCTTCTTGGGACAGGGGGTTGGAGAGACCCAGTACTTC
CASSFLGQGVGETQYF
>TRBV12-2|NA|TRBJ2-3|NA
TGTGCAAGTCGCCCCCGGCGGGGGGGCCTCGGATCTAGCACAGATACGCAGTATTTT
CASRPRRGGLGSSTDTQYF
>TRBV6-6|once|TRBJ1-5|TRBD1
TGTGCCAGCAGTTACGGGGGGACAGTTAGCAATCAGCCCCAGCATTTT
CASSYGGTVSNQPQHF
>TRBV2|NA|TRBJ2-1|TRBD2
TGTGCCAGCAGTTATCTAACTAGCGGGGGGTCCTACAATGAGCAGTTCTTC
CASSYLTSGGSYNEQFF